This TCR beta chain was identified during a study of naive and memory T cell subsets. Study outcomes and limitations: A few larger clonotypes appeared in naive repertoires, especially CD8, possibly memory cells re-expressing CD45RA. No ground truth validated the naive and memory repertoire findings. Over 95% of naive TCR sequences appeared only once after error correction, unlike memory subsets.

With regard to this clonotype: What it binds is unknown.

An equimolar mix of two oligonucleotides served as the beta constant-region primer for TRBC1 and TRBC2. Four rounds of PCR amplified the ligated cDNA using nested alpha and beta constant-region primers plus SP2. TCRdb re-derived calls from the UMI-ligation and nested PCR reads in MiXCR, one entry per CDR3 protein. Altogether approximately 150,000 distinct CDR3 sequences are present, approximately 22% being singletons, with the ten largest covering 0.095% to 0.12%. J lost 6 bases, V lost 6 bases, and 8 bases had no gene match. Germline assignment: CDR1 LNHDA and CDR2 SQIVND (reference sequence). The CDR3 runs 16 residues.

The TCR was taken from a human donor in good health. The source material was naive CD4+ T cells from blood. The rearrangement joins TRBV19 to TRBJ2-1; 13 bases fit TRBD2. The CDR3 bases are TGTGCCAGTAGACAACTAGCGGGAGGGGTAACCAATGAGCAGTTCTTC. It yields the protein CASRQLAGGVTNEQFF. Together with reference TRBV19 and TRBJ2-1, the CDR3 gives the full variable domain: DGGITQSPKYLFRKEGQNVTLSCEQNLNHDAMYWYRQDPGQGLRLIYYSQIVNDFQKGDIAEGYSVSREKKESFPLTVTSAQKNPTAFYLCASRQLAGGVTNEQFFGPGTRLTVL.